The rows below give T cell receptor beta chains drawn from one sample of a study of blood T cell repertoires in COVID-19. The protocol was immunoSEQ multiplex PCR, while the TCRdb copy is restricted to in-frame clones and leaves out a portion. This table has 85,000 to 110,000 clones, about nine tenths appearing once. Sequencing was carried out using peripheral blood. The receptors were sampled from an elderly woman in a cohort sampled during active COVID-19. CDR3s include the opening cysteine and the closing phenylalanine or tryptophan. D genes are given only for firm matches. Clone sizes are given selectively: once, few, many, or a class where the clone is expanded.

v_call: TRBV3-1/TRBV3-2
clone_size: .
j_call: TRBJ1-5
d_call: TRBD1
cdr3_nt: TGTGCCAGCAGCCGAATTGGGACAGGCAATCAGCCCCAGCATTTT
cdr3_aa: CASSRIGTGNQPQHF

v_call: TRBV19
clone_size: .
j_call: TRBJ1-4
d_call: .
cdr3_nt: TGTGCCAGTAGTATAAATCCCTATGCAACTAATGAAAAACTGTTTTTT
cdr3_aa: CASSINPYATNEKLFF

v_call: TRBV19
clone_size: .
j_call: TRBJ2-7
d_call: TRBD2
cdr3_nt: TGTGCCAGTGCCCGGGACTATTCTTACGAGCAGTACTTC
cdr3_aa: CASARDYSYEQYF

v_call: TRBV5-1
clone_size: .
j_call: TRBJ1-1
d_call: TRBD1
cdr3_nt: TGCGCCAGCAGCTTGGTAGGGGGCGTGAACACTGAAGCTTTCTTT
cdr3_aa: CASSLVGGVNTEAFF

v_call: TRBV6-4
clone_size: .
j_call: TRBJ2-1
d_call: .
cdr3_nt: TGTGCCAGCAGTGACTCCCTCTTCAATGAGCAGTTCTTC
cdr3_aa: CASSDSLFNEQFF

v_call: TRBV5-1
clone_size: .
j_call: TRBJ1-6
d_call: .
cdr3_nt: TGCGCCAGCACACCGCAGGATAATTCACCCCTCCACTTT
cdr3_aa: CASTPQDNSPLHF

v_call: TRBV15
clone_size: .
j_call: TRBJ1-5
d_call: .
cdr3_nt: TGTGCCACCAGGGAGGGCTATAGCAATCAGCCCCAGCATTTT
cdr3_aa: CATREGYSNQPQHF

v_call: TRBV24-1
clone_size: .
j_call: TRBJ2-7
d_call: .
cdr3_nt: TGTGCCACCAGTGACCATAGCGCCTCCTACGAGCAGTACTTC
cdr3_aa: CATSDHSASYEQYF

v_call: TRBV5-1
clone_size: few
j_call: TRBJ2-7
d_call: TRBD1
cdr3_nt: TGCGCCAGCAGCTTGGCCGCACAGGGGACCGAGCAGTACTTC
cdr3_aa: CASSLAAQGTEQYF

v_call: TRBV7-2
clone_size: .
j_call: TRBJ2-1
d_call: TRBD2
cdr3_nt: TGTGCCAGCAGCTCTGGGGGGGGGTCTTCAAGCTCCTACAATGAGCAGTTCTTC
cdr3_aa: CASSSGGGSSSSYNEQFF

v_call: TRBV12-3/TRBV12-4
clone_size: .
j_call: TRBJ1-1
d_call: .
cdr3_nt: TGTGCCAGCAACTGGGGAGTGAACACTGAAGCTTTCTTT
cdr3_aa: CASNWGVNTEAFF

v_call: TRBV18
clone_size: .
j_call: TRBJ2-2
d_call: .
cdr3_nt: TGTGCCAGCTCACCTTCCTCTACCTTCAACACCGGGGAGCTGTTTTTT
cdr3_aa: CASSPSSTFNTGELFF

v_call: TRBV7-6
clone_size: .
j_call: TRBJ2-7
d_call: TRBD2
cdr3_nt: TGTGCCAGCAGTCCTAGCGGGAAGGGAACCTACGAGCAGTACTTC
cdr3_aa: CASSPSGKGTYEQYF

v_call: TRBV28
clone_size: many
j_call: TRBJ2-1
d_call: .
cdr3_nt: TGTGCCAGCACCCCCGACACTCCGGGATTAAGATTGAGCTCCTACAATGAGCAGTTCTTC
cdr3_aa: CASTPDTPGLRLSSYNEQFF

v_call: TRBV27
clone_size: .
j_call: TRBJ2-5
d_call: TRBD1
cdr3_nt: TGTGCCAGCAGTTTATGGGACAGGGGTGAGACCCAGTACTTC
cdr3_aa: CASSLWDRGETQYF

v_call: TRBV7-9
clone_size: .
j_call: TRBJ2-2
d_call: .
cdr3_nt: TGTGCCAGCAGCTTAGGAGGCACTACGAACACCGGGGAGCTGTTTTTT
cdr3_aa: CASSLGGTTNTGELFF

v_call: TRBV11-2
clone_size: .
j_call: TRBJ2-7
d_call: TRBD1
cdr3_nt: TGTGCCAGCAGCTTAGCAGGACAGGGAAAAGACTACGAGCAGTACTTC
cdr3_aa: CASSLAGQGKDYEQYF

v_call: TRBV19
clone_size: .
j_call: TRBJ2-1
d_call: .
cdr3_nt: TGTGCCAGTAACCGGGGAGACGGGAACTACAATGAGCAGTTCTTC
cdr3_aa: CASNRGDGNYNEQFF

v_call: TRBV20-1
clone_size: .
j_call: TRBJ1-6
d_call: .
cdr3_nt: TGCAGTGCTAGTTCGACAGGCCAAGGTTCACCCCTCCACTTT
cdr3_aa: CSASSTGQGSPLHF

v_call: TRBV27
clone_size: .
j_call: TRBJ2-2
d_call: .
cdr3_nt: TGTGCCAGCAGTTTACTCACCGGGGAGCTGTTTTTT
cdr3_aa: CASSLLTGELFF

v_call: TRBV21-1
clone_size: .
j_call: TRBJ2-4
d_call: .
cdr3_nt: TGTGCCAGCAGCAAAGACAGGGATTTGGCCAAAAACATTCAGTACTTC
cdr3_aa: CASSKDRDLAKNIQYF

v_call: TRBV9
clone_size: .
j_call: TRBJ2-3
d_call: .
cdr3_nt: TGTGCCAGCAGCGTAGGGCTGCGCGGCGAGACGCAGTATTTT
cdr3_aa: CASSVGLRGETQYF

v_call: TRBV28
clone_size: .
j_call: TRBJ2-7
d_call: TRBD2
cdr3_nt: TGTGCCAGCTCACAGGCACGGACTAGCGCAAAGTACTTC
cdr3_aa: CASSQARTSAKYF

v_call: TRBV4-1
clone_size: .
j_call: TRBJ2-3
d_call: .
cdr3_nt: TGCGCCAGCAGCCAGGGTCTTGCAGGGGAGATTTCGGATACGCAGTATTTT
cdr3_aa: CASSQGLAGEISDTQYF

v_call: TRBV7-8
clone_size: .
j_call: TRBJ1-6
d_call: .
cdr3_nt: TGTGCCAGCAGCGAAGGAGCGAGTAATTCACCCCTCCACTTT
cdr3_aa: CASSEGASNSPLHF

v_call: TRBV5-6
clone_size: .
j_call: TRBJ1-2
d_call: TRBD1
cdr3_nt: TGTGCCAGCAGCTTTATAACAGGGGAAAGCTATGGCTACACCTTC
cdr3_aa: CASSFITGESYGYTF

v_call: TRBV28
clone_size: .
j_call: TRBJ2-3
d_call: .
cdr3_nt: TGTGCCTCAGACAGGCCTAGCACAGATACGCAGTATTTT
cdr3_aa: CASDRPSTDTQYF

v_call: TRBV3-1/TRBV3-2
clone_size: .
j_call: TRBJ1-1
d_call: .
cdr3_nt: TGTGCCAGCACCGAACGGTCGAACACTGAAGCTTTCTTT
cdr3_aa: CASTERSNTEAFF

v_call: TRBV5-1
clone_size: .
j_call: TRBJ2-2
d_call: .
cdr3_nt: TGCGCCAGCAGCTTGGAAATAGCGGTCTCCGGGGAGCTGTTTTTT
cdr3_aa: CASSLEIAVSGELFF

v_call: TRBV4-1
clone_size: .
j_call: TRBJ1-2
d_call: .
cdr3_nt: TGCGCCAGCAGCCAAGATGGGCCAGGTTATGGCTACACCTTC
cdr3_aa: CASSQDGPGYGYTF

v_call: TRBV27
clone_size: .
j_call: TRBJ1-1
d_call: .
cdr3_nt: TGTGCCAGCAGTTTAGTGGGACTCAACACTGAAGCTTTCTTT
cdr3_aa: CASSLVGLNTEAFF

v_call: TRBV2
clone_size: .
j_call: TRBJ1-1
d_call: TRBD1
cdr3_nt: TGTGCCAGATCGCAGGGGGAGGCTTTCTTT
cdr3_aa: CARSQGEAFF

v_call: TRBV19
clone_size: .
j_call: TRBJ2-1
d_call: TRBD1
cdr3_nt: TGTGCCAGTCGAAGACAGGGGGATTTCCGCTACAATGAGCAGTTCTTC
cdr3_aa: CASRRQGDFRYNEQFF

v_call: TRBV3-1/TRBV3-2
clone_size: .
j_call: TRBJ2-1
d_call: TRBD2
cdr3_nt: TGTGCCAGCAGCCAAGATTTTCCGCTAGCGGTTTACAATGAGCAGTTCTTC
cdr3_aa: CASSQDFPLAVYNEQFF

v_call: TRBV6-5
clone_size: .
j_call: TRBJ2-5
d_call: .
cdr3_nt: TGTGCCAGCAGTCCCACCGGGGGAGCGGCCGAGACCCAGTACTTC
cdr3_aa: CASSPTGGAAETQYF

v_call: TRBV3-1/TRBV3-2
clone_size: .
j_call: TRBJ2-4
d_call: .
cdr3_nt: TGTGCCAGCAGTCTCAGGGGAGAAAACATTCAGTACTTC
cdr3_aa: CASSLRGENIQYF

v_call: TRBV2
clone_size: .
j_call: TRBJ1-2
d_call: .
cdr3_nt: TGTGCCAGCAGGGCCTCAGGGTCTGATGGCTACACCTTC
cdr3_aa: CASRASGSDGYTF

v_call: TRBV3-1/TRBV3-2
clone_size: .
j_call: TRBJ2-7
d_call: TRBD2
cdr3_nt: TGTGCCAGCAGCCAAGGGGAGGGGAAGCACGAGCAGTACTTC
cdr3_aa: CASSQGEGKHEQYF

v_call: TRBV5-1
clone_size: .
j_call: TRBJ1-5
d_call: .
cdr3_nt: TGCGCCAGCAGCTTGGGAGGGGGTGGCCAGCCCCAGCATTTT
cdr3_aa: CASSLGGGGQPQHF

v_call: TRBV28
clone_size: .
j_call: TRBJ2-1
d_call: TRBD1
cdr3_nt: TGTGCCAGCAGTCGACCGGGACAGACCATATTTCCCTACAATGAGCAGTTCTTC
cdr3_aa: CASSRPGQTIFPYNEQFF

v_call: TRBV3-1/TRBV3-2
clone_size: .
j_call: TRBJ1-2
d_call: .
cdr3_nt: TGTGCCAGCAGCCTGGATTTGACCCAGGCGGGTGGCTACACCTTC
cdr3_aa: CASSLDLTQAGGYTF

v_call: TRBV10-3
clone_size: .
j_call: TRBJ2-5
d_call: TRBD1
cdr3_nt: TGTGCCATCAGTGAGAGGGACAGTAGCTTCCAAGAGACCCAGTACTTC
cdr3_aa: CAISERDSSFQETQYF

v_call: TRBV3-1/TRBV3-2
clone_size: .
j_call: TRBJ2-2
d_call: TRBD2
cdr3_nt: TGTGCCAGCAGCAAATCCGGGGGGGCCGGGGAGCTGTTTTTT
cdr3_aa: CASSKSGGAGELFF

v_call: TRBV18
clone_size: .
j_call: TRBJ2-7
d_call: .
cdr3_nt: TGTGCCAGCTCACTCCTACAGGGCGAGCAGTACTTC
cdr3_aa: CASSLLQGEQYF

v_call: TRBV27
clone_size: .
j_call: TRBJ2-1
d_call: TRBD2
cdr3_nt: TGTGCCAGCGGACTAGCGGGGGGCCCGAGCTCCTACAATGAGCAGTTCTTC
cdr3_aa: CASGLAGGPSSYNEQFF

v_call: TRBV29-1
clone_size: .
j_call: TRBJ2-2
d_call: .
cdr3_nt: TGCAGCGTTGAAGATCCTAGCCCCGAAACGAACACCGGGGAGCTGTTTTTT
cdr3_aa: CSVEDPSPETNTGELFF

v_call: TRBV5-6
clone_size: .
j_call: TRBJ2-7
d_call: .
cdr3_nt: TGTGCCAGCAGCTTAATCCAGGTTGGTTACGAGCAGTACTTC
cdr3_aa: CASSLIQVGYEQYF

v_call: TRBV15
clone_size: once
j_call: TRBJ2-1
d_call: TRBD2
cdr3_nt: TGTGCCACCAGCAGGGATAAAACTAGCGGGGCCTACAATGAGCAGTTCTTC
cdr3_aa: CATSRDKTSGAYNEQFF

v_call: TRBV5-1
clone_size: .
j_call: TRBJ2-1
d_call: TRBD2
cdr3_nt: TGCGCCAGCAACCTCGTCGATAGCGGGTACTACAATGAGCAGTTCTTC
cdr3_aa: CASNLVDSGYYNEQFF

v_call: TRBV6-5
clone_size: .
j_call: TRBJ2-1
d_call: TRBD2
cdr3_nt: TGTGCCAGCAGCCAAGGACTAGGGCTGTGGAGTGAGCAGTTCTTC
cdr3_aa: CASSQGLGLWSEQFF

v_call: TRBV7-2
clone_size: .
j_call: TRBJ2-7
d_call: TRBD1
cdr3_nt: TGTGCCAGCAGCCCTCATTGGACAGGGGTTGAGCAGTACTTC
cdr3_aa: CASSPHWTGVEQYF

v_call: TRBV5-1
clone_size: .
j_call: TRBJ2-1
d_call: .
cdr3_nt: TGCGCCAGCAGCCCCGGGGGAACCTACAATGAGCAGTTCTTC
cdr3_aa: CASSPGGTYNEQFF

v_call: TRBV9
clone_size: .
j_call: TRBJ1-5
d_call: TRBD1
cdr3_nt: TGTGCCAGCAGCGTAGGGACAGGGACTTTTCAGCCCCAGCATTTT
cdr3_aa: CASSVGTGTFQPQHF

v_call: TRBV3-1/TRBV3-2
clone_size: .
j_call: TRBJ2-7
d_call: .
cdr3_nt: TGTGCCGTACAGAGCTCCTACGAGCAGTACTTC
cdr3_aa: CAVQSSYEQYF

v_call: TRBV5-1
clone_size: .
j_call: TRBJ1-1
d_call: TRBD1
cdr3_nt: TGCGCCAGCACCGCACAGGGGGCGAACACTGAAGCTTTCTTT
cdr3_aa: CASTAQGANTEAFF